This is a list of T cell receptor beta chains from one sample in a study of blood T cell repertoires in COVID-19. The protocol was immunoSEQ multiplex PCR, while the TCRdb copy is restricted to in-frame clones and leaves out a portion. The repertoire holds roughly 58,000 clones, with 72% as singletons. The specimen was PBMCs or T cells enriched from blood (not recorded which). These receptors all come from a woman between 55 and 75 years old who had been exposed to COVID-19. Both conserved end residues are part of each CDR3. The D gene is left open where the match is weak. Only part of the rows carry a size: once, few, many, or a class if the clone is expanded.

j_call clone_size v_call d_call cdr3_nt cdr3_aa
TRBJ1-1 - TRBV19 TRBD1 TGTGCCAGTAGTGCACGAGGACAGGGTTTTTTCTTT CASSARGQGFFF
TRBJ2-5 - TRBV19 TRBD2 TGTGCGCAGAGGACTTACGGGGTAAAAGCGGGGCAAGAGACCCAGTACTTC CAQRTYGVKAGQETQYF
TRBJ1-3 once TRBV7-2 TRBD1 TGTGCCAGCAGCCAGGGGGCCTCTGGAAACACCATATATTTT CASSQGASGNTIYF
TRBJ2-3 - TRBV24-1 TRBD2 TGTGCCACCAGTGATTTGACTAGCGGGAGTGGAGATACGCAGTATTTT CATSDLTSGSGDTQYF
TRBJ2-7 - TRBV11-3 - TGTGCCAGCAGCTTAGAAGGGGCCGGTCGGGACGAGCAGTACTTC CASSLEGAGRDEQYF
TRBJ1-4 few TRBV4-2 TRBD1 TGTGCCAGCGGGACGGGACAGCTTAATGAAAAACTGTTTTTT CASGTGQLNEKLFF
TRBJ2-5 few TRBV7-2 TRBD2 TGTGCCAGCAGCACTAGCGGGGGGGCACAGACCCAGTACTTC CASSTSGGAQTQYF
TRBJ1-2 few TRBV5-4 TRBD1 TGTGCCAGCAGCAGTACAGGGGGCGCCGAGAGCGGCTACACCTTC CASSSTGGAESGYTF
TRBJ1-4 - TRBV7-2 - TGTGCCAGCAGCTCGACAGCTAGTAATGAAAAACTGTTTTTT CASSSTASNEKLFF
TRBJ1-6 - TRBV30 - TGTGCCTGGAGTCACGGGGTTAATTCACCCCTCCACTTT CAWSHGVNSPLHF